These 15 T cell receptor beta chains came from one sample sequenced in a study of blood T cell repertoires in COVID-19. Data came from immunoSEQ multiplex PCR; TCRdb stores just in-frame clones and leaves some out. The sample lists some 140,000 clones; about 90% were seen once. Sequencing was performed on peripheral blood. The receptors originated from a man aged 45 to 65 with acute or convalescent COVID-19.

V is TRBV6-1 and J is TRBJ1-2; D gene unclear. The length of the CDR3 is 15 residues. The germline V gene has CDR1 MNHNS and CDR2 SASEGT. V was clipped by 2 bases and J by 5 bases, with 15 bases between them. CDR3 coding DNA: TGTGCCAGCAGTGAAATTGACGGCCTGGAGTATGGCTACACCTTC. It translates to CASSEIDGLEYGYTF.

V gene TRBV3-1 (or the pseudogene TRBV3-2) combines with J gene TRBJ2-6; 7 nucleotides agree with TRBD2. V trimming: 2 bases; J trimming: 3 bases; junction bases outside the gene matches: 4. The CDR3 spans 16 residues. The germline CDR1 and CDR2 sequences are LGHDT and YNNKEL (reference sequence). The CDR3 DNA reads TGTGCCAGCAGCCAATGGGGGGGTCGTGGGGCCAACGTCCTGACTTTC. As protein: CASSQWGGRGANVLTF.

The chain's CDR3 is CASSLSGGYADTQYF. The CDR3 DNA follows: TGTGCCAGCAGCCTAAGCGGGGGGTACGCAGATACGCAGTATTTT. The genes are TRBV7-3 and TRBJ2-3; TRBD2 matches 9 bases. With V trimmed by 5 bases and J by 4 bases, 7 bases remained unmatched. Per the germline V gene, CDR1 is SGHTA and CDR2 is FQGTGA. The CDR3 runs 15 residues.

The CDR3 is CASSIDALAGGHQETQYF. Here the CDR3 DNA reads TGTGCCAGTAGTATAGATGCCCTAGCGGGGGGACACCAAGAGACCCAGTACTTC. This chain links TRBV19 with TRBJ2-5; 11 bases agree with TRBD2. The CDR3 runs 18 residues. Trimming took 0 bases from V and 0 from J; bases not matched to a gene: 6. From germline, CDR1 is LNHDA and CDR2 SQIVND (reference sequence).

The chain links TRBV6-5 to TRBJ2-2; TRBD2 might be the D (5 bases). From germline, CDR1 is MNHEY and CDR2 SVGAGI. Trimming cost V 0 bases and J 0 bases, with 5 bases left between them. This CDR3 contains 15 residues. The CDR3 region has the DNA TGTGCCAGCAGTTACTCGCGGGCGAACACCGGGGAGCTGTTTTTT. Protein: CASSYSRANTGELFF.

Note on this clone: The sample contains more than one DNA sequence encoding this CDR3. The V call is TRBV12-3 or TRBV12-4, the J call TRBJ1-2; D call uncertain. V was pared by 2 bases and J by 5 bases, with 9 bases between. This CDR3 region has 13 residues. CDR3 DNA sequence: TGTGCCAGCAGTTTACCAGGTAGTTATGGCTACACCTTC. Its translation: CASSLPGSYGYTF.

The gene calls are TRBV5-4 and TRBJ2-2; 9 bases fit TRBD1. The CDR3 has 14 amino acids. Unmatched junction bases numbered 2, after V lost 4 bases and J lost 4 bases. The germline gives CDR1 SGHNT, CDR2 YYREEE (reference sequence). The CDR3 nucleotides read TGTGCCAGCAGCCTACAGGGGGCCACCGGGGAGCTGTTTTTT. This sequence encodes CASSLQGATGELFF. Full variable domain (remainder filled in from reference TRBV5-4 and TRBJ2-2): ETGVTQSPTHLIKTRGQQVTLRCSSQSGHNTVSWYQQALGQGPQFIFQYYREEENGRGNFPPRFSGLQFPNYSSELNVNALELDDSALYLCASSLQGATGELFFGEGSRLTVL.

This chain links TRBV29-1 with TRBJ2-2; D gene uncertain. Deletions cut 6 bases from V and 12 bases from J, with 20 bases between. Per germline, CDR1 SQVTM and CDR2 ANQGSEA. CDR3 length equals 13 residues. The CDR3 sequence is CSVELYGDRKLFF. DNA of the CDR3: TGCAGCGTGGAGTTGTACGGCGATAGAAAGCTGTTTTTT.

The genes are TRBV28 and TRBJ2-7, with unresolved D. Trimming stripped 6 bases from V and 4 bases from J, with 10 bases between. Germline V gene data show CDR1 as MDHEN and CDR2 as SYDVKM. The CDR3 totals 12 residues. The CDR3 here is CASSETSYEQYV. The CDR3 coding sequence is TGTGCCAGCAGCGAGACATCTTACGAGCAGTACGTC.

V is TRBV11-2 and J is TRBJ1-6; perhaps TRBD1 as D (5 bases). The germline V gene encodes CDR1 SGHAT and CDR2 FQNNGV. This CDR3 spans 15 amino acids. The germline V and J ends were trimmed by 3 bases and 5 bases, with 11 bases remaining between them. The CDR3 DNA reads TGTGCCAGCAGCTTGGTCGGGGGGAATAATTCACCCCTCCACTTT. Translation gives CASSLVGGNNSPLHF.

The rearrangement joins TRBV5-4 to TRBJ2-2, with 7 nucleotides matching TRBD2. The germline V gene encodes CDR1 SGHNT and CDR2 YYREEE (reference sequence). The CDR3 runs 16 residues. The V segment lost 5 bases and the J segment 2 bases; nucleotides outside the gene matches: 9. The CDR3 DNA reads TGTGCCAGCAGTACGGGGGGAGCAGCAAACACCGGGGAGCTGTTTTTT. The encoded protein is CASSTGGAANTGELFF. The complete variable domain, with remaining parts taken from reference TRBV5-4 and TRBJ2-2, reads ETGVTQSPTHLIKTRGQQVTLRCSSQSGHNTVSWYQQALGQGPQFIFQYYREEENGRGNFPPRFSGLQFPNYSSELNVNALELDDSALYLCASSTGGAANTGELFFGEGSRLTVL.

The chain is built from TRBV30 and TRBJ2-3; 8 bases map to TRBD1. V trimming: 5 bases; J trimming: 5 bases; junction bases outside the gene matches: 6. This CDR3 comprises 13 residues. Germline lookup yields CDR1 GTSNPN and CDR2 SVGIG (reference sequence). DNA for the CDR3: TGTGCCTGGGAAGGCACAGGGGGAGATACGCAGTATTTT. Amino acids: CAWEGTGGDTQYF.

J is TRBJ1-1 and V is TRBV5-8; D is possibly TRBD1 (5 bases). Trimming removed 0 bases from V and 4 bases from J, with 16 bases in between. Per germline, CDR1 SGHTS and CDR2 YDEGEE. This CDR3 spans 16 amino acids. CDR3 amino acids: CASSLASGTKGTEAFF. CDR3 sequence (DNA): TGTGCCAGCAGCTTGGCCTCGGGGACTAAGGGCACTGAAGCTTTCTTT.

V usage is TRBV28 and J usage is TRBJ1-1; D is unclear. This CDR3 is 12 amino acids long. In germline, CDR1 is MDHEN, CDR2 SYDVKM. The V end lost 7 bases, the J end lost 1 base, and 7 bases lay between the germline ends. In DNA form, the CDR3 reads TGTGCCAGCACTTTTCAGAACACTGAAGCTTTCTTT. It yields the protein CASTFQNTEAFF.

The rearrangement joins TRBV19 to TRBJ1-5; the D gene is possibly TRBD1 (6 bases). Trimming shortened V by 4 bases and J by 4 bases, and 17 bases separated the two germline ends. This CDR3 has 16 residues. Germline V gene sequence: CDR1 LNHDA, CDR2 SQIVND (reference sequence). The CDR3 reads CASSTASGHPNQPQHF. CDR3 bases: TGTGCCAGTAGTACAGCCTCGGGACACCCGAATCAGCCCCAGCATTTT.